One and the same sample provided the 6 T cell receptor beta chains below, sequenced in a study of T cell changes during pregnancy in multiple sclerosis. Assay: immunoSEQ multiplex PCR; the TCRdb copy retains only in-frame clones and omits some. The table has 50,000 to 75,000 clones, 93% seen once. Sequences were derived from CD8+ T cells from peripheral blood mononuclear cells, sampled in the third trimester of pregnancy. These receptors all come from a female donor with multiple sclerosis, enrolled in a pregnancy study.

Written as DNA, the CDR3 is TGTGCCAGCAGTTCCATTCGCACAGGGGGCTCCTACAATGAGCAGTTCTTC. It translates to CASSSIRTGGSYNEQFF. The V call is TRBV27, the J call TRBJ2-1; TRBD1 aligns across 8 bases. The trim removed 4 bases at V and 0 bases at J, leaving 8 bases unmatched. Germline loops: CDR1 MNHEY, CDR2 SMNVEV (reference sequence). The length of the CDR3 is 17 residues.

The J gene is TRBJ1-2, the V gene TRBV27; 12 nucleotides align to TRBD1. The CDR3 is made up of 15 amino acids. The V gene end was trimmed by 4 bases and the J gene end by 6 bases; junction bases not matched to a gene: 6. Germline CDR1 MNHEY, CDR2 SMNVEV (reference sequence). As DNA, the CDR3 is TGTGCCAGCAGTTCCCCCGGGACAGGGGGCGATGGCTACACCTTC. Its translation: CASSSPGTGGDGYTF.

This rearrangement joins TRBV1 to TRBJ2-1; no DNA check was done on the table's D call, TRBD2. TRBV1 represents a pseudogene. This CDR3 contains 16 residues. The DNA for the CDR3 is TGCACCAGCAGCCAAGGTCGGCCGGGAGTCCACAATGAGCAGTTCTTC. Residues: CTSSQGRPGVHNEQFF.

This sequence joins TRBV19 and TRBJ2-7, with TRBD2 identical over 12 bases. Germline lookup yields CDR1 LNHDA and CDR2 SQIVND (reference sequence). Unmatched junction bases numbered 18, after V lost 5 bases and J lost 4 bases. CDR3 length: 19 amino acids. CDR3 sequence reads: CASSQDGRGRLAGVYEQYF. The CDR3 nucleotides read TGTGCCAGTAGTCAAGATGGCAGGGGGCGACTAGCGGGAGTTTACGAGCAGTACTTC. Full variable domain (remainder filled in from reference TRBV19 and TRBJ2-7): DGGITQSPKYLFRKEGQNVTLSCEQNLNHDAMYWYRQDPGQGLRLIYYSQIVNDFQKGDIAEGYSVSREKKESFPLTVTSAQKNPTAFYLCASSQDGRGRLAGVYEQYFGPGTRLTVT.

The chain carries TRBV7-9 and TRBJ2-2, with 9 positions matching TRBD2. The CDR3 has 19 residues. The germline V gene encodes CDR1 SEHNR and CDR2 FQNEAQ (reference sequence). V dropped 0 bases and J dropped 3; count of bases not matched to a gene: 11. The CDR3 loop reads CASSLARLREGLDTGELFF. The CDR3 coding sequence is TGTGCCAGCAGCTTAGCGCGGCTGCGGGAGGGCCTTGACACCGGGGAGCTGTTTTTT. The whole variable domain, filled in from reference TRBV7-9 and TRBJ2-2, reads DTGVSQNPRHKITKRGQNVTFRCDPISEHNRLYWYRQTLGQGPEFLTYFQNEAQLEKSRLLSDRFSAERPKGSFSTLEIQRTEQGDSAMYLCASSLARLREGLDTGELFFGEGSRLTVL.

The CDR3 DNA reads as TGTGCCAGCAGCGATGGACTAGCGGGAGTAACGGGCGAGCAGTACTTC. Protein: CASSDGLAGVTGEQYF. J is TRBJ2-7 and V is TRBV2; 13 bases are a match to TRBD2. The CDR3 spans 16 residues. From germline, CDR1 is SNHLY and CDR2 FYNNEI. V lost 6 bases to trimming and J lost 6 bases; unmatched junction nucleotides: 11. The whole variable domain, remainder taken from reference TRBV2 and TRBJ2-7, is EPEVTQTPSHQVTQMGQEVILRCVPISNHLYFYWYRQILGQKVEFLVSFYNNEISEKSEIFDDQFSVERPDGSNFTLKIRSTKLEDSAMYFCASSDGLAGVTGEQYFGPGTRLTVT.